One and the same sample provided the 14 T cell receptor beta chains below, sequenced in a study of low-dose radiotherapy and immunotherapy resistance in tumors. TRAV and TRBV primers primed cDNA for both TCRalpha and TCRbeta. TCRs were put through 20 to 25 PCR cycles of amplification with Phusion. A constant-region primer and the V-primer adapter served as the primer pair. A single record per CDR3 protein comes from TCRdb applying MiXCR to the reads. The sample has roughly 8,700 distinct CDR3 sequences; approximately 70% are singletons. The receptors originated from a human donor with advanced metastatic prostate, ovarian, gallbladder or colorectal cancer (not recorded which). This table probably holds off-target reads from a library built for another chain.

This clonotype was seen a single time. The chain combines TRBV6-1 with TRBJ1-1; D not certain. Trimming pared 6 bases from V and 3 bases from J, leaving 17 bases between. Per the germline V gene, CDR1 is MNHNS and CDR2 is SASEGT. The CDR3 length is 15 residues. The CDR3 DNA reads TGTGCCAGCAGGGCCGGGCCGACTAAGGACACTGAAGCTTTCTTT. It yields the protein CASRAGPTKDTEAFF.

The rearrangement uses TRBV20-1 and TRBJ2-3; D gene unclear. The germline CDR1 and CDR2 sequences are DFQATT and SNEGSKA (reference sequence). The CDR3 has 14 residues. CDR3 residues: CRKPPTPSTDTQYF. CDR3 DNA sequence: TGCAGAAAACCCCCCACCCCTAGCACAGATACGCAGTATTTT.

The chain combines TRBV28 with TRBJ1-4; D gene uncertain. CDR1 is MDHEN and CDR2 is SYDVKM in the germline V gene. The CDR3 has 15 residues. Trimming removed 4 bases from V and 0 bases from J, with 9 bases in between. The CDR3 region is CASSYSLATNEKLFF. DNA of the CDR3: TGTGCCAGCAGTTACAGCCTAGCAACTAATGAAAAACTGTTTTTT.

The chain recombines TRBV2 with TRBJ1-5; D remains unclear. CDR3 length: 12 residues. The V end lost 5 bases, the J end lost 4 bases, and 6 bases lay between the germline ends. Germline CDR1 is SNHLY and CDR2 is FYNNEI. The CDR3: CASSPHNQPQHF. Written as DNA, the CDR3 is TGTGCCAGCAGTCCCCATAATCAGCCCCAGCATTTT.

The chain is built from TRBV11-2 and TRBJ2-5; 7 bases align to TRBD2. V was clipped by 3 bases and J by 0 bases; unmatched bases: 10. Germline V CDR1 and CDR2: SGHAT, FQNNGV. The CDR3 is 17 amino acids. CDR3 bases: TGTGCCAGCAGCTTGTCCCAGCGGGGACGGTACCAAGAGACCCAGTACTTC. Translation: CASSLSQRGRYQETQYF.

This clonotype was seen a single time. V usage is TRBV20-1 and J usage is TRBJ2-1; D ambiguous. Per germline, CDR1 DFQATT and CDR2 SNEGSKA (reference sequence). V lost 5 bases and J 4 bases, leaving 18 bases between the germline ends. This CDR3 comprises 15 residues. CDR3 sequence (DNA): TGCAGTGCTTATCCCAATTTCGCTCAGTACAATGAGCAGTTCTTC. It translates to CSAYPNFAQYNEQFF.

The rearrangement uses TRBV6-2 or TRBV6-3 and TRBJ2-2; TRBD1 matches at 9 bases. The CDR3 totals 17 residues. The germline gives CDR1 MNHEY, CDR2 SVGEGT. V dropped 6 bases and J dropped 5; count of bases not matched to a gene: 13. This CDR3 is CASSEGQGRVWTGELFF. CDR3 bases: TGTGCCAGCAGCGAAGGACAGGGGCGGGTGTGGACCGGGGAGCTGTTTTTT.

This clonotype was observed a handful of times. The rearrangement links TRBV5-4 to TRBJ2-7; D is undetermined. The length of the CDR3 is 14 residues. Trimming took off 0 bases at V and 0 bases at J, with 7 bases between the two ends. CDR1 is SGHNT and CDR2 is YYREEE in the germline V gene (reference sequence). CDR3 residues: CASSLEPNSYEQYF. The CDR3, as DNA: TGTGCCAGCAGCTTGGAGCCGAACTCCTACGAGCAGTACTTC.

The chain joins TRBV7-3 to TRBJ2-7, with D unresolved. Trimming stripped 4 bases from V and 3 bases from J, with 19 bases between. Per germline, CDR1 SGHTA and CDR2 FQGTGA. The CDR3 is made up of 16 amino acids. The CDR3 coding sequence is TGTGCCAGCAGCTCCCCCGTCCCGGAAAAACTCTACGAGCAGTACTTC. This gives the protein CASSSPVPEKLYEQYF.

The CDR3 sequence is CASSPSSGGSGSYEQYF. CDR3 in DNA: TGTGCCAGCTCACCATCTTCCGGGGGCAGCGGGAGCTACGAGCAGTACTTC. The chain employs TRBV18 and TRBJ2-7, with 8 bases that match TRBD2. The CDR3 is 17 residues long. V lost 2 bases, J lost 3 bases, and 12 bases stayed unmatched. Looked up from germline, CDR1 is KGHSH and CDR2 is LQKENI.

The chain joins TRBV10-3 to TRBJ1-2, with D maybe TRBD1 (5 bases). The CDR3 covers 14 residues. Germline assignment: CDR1 ENHRY and CDR2 SYGVKD. The V gene lost 7 bases and the J gene lost 0 bases, with 12 bases spanning the gap. Here the CDR3 reads CAIIGHEANYGYTF. CDR3 DNA: TGTGCCATCATTGGACATGAAGCTAACTATGGCTACACCTTC.

This rearrangement joins TRBV14 to TRBJ1-1, with D hard to call. Trimming cost V 1 base and J 11 bases, with 17 bases left between them. This CDR3 region has 14 residues. The V gene's germline CDR1 is SGHDN and CDR2 FVKESK. CDR3 sequence reads: CASSQAYMGKEAFF. The CDR3 DNA reads as TGTGCCAGCAGCCAAGCCTACATGGGCAAGGAGGCTTTCTTT. Full variable domain (rest looked up from reference TRBV14 and TRBJ1-1): EAGVTQFPSHSVIEKGQTVTLRCDPISGHDNLYWYRRVMGKEIKFLLHFVKESKQDESGMPNNRFLAERTGGTYSTLKVQPAELEDSGVYFCASSQAYMGKEAFFGQGTRLTVV.

The rearrangement links TRBV30 to TRBJ1-6; D gene uncertain. This CDR3 is built from 13 residues. Trimming left V 1 base short and J 7 bases short, with 8 bases between. The germline V gene encodes CDR1 GTSNPN and CDR2 SVGIG (reference sequence). CDR3 sequence (DNA): TGTGCCTGGAGTGGTCAGGCCAATTCACCCCTCCACTTT. The encoded protein is CAWSGQANSPLHF. Looking up the rest from reference TRBV30 and TRBJ1-6 gives the full variable domain: SQTIHQWPATLVQPVGSPLSLECTVEGTSNPNLYWYRQAAGRGLQLLFYSVGIGQISSEVPQNLSASRPQDRQFILSSKKLLLSDSGFYLCAWSGQANSPLHFGNGTRLTVT.

This clonotype was found once. The CDR3 nucleotides read TGTGCCAGCACCTCCGGGAGTAATGAAAAACTGTTTTTT. The encoded protein is CASTSGSNEKLFF. The chain couples TRBV2 to TRBJ1-4; D is uncertain. CDR3 length: 13 residues. Trimming cost V 7 bases and J 4 bases, with 10 bases left between them. Germline V gives CDR1 SNHLY, CDR2 FYNNEI.